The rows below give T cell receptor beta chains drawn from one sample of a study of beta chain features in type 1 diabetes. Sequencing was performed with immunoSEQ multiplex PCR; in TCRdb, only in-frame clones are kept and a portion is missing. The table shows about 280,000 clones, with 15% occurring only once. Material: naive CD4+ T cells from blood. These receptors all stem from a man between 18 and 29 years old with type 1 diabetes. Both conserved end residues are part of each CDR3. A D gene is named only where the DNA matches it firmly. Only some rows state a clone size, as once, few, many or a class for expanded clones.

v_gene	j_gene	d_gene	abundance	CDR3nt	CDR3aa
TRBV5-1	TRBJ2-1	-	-	TGCGCCAGCAGCCCCAAACCGGGACCTAGCGCTTATGAGCAGTTCTTC	CASSPKPGPSAYEQFF
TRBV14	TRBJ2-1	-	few	TGTGCCAGCAGCCAAGGTGATAGAGGTGACAATGAGCAGTTCTTC	CASSQGDRGDNEQFF
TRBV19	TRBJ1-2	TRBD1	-	TGTGCCAGTAGGAGAGATGGGACAGTCTATGGCTACACCTTC	CASRRDGTVYGYTF
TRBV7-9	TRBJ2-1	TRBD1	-	TGTGCCAGCAGCTTATTAGGACAGGGAAACTTGAATGAGCAGTTCTTC	CASSLLGQGNLNEQFF
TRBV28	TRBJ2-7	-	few	TGTGCCAGCAGTCCGCCTGTCAGCGGGCTGCAATACGAGCAGTACTTC	CASSPPVSGLQYEQYF
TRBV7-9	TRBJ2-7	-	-	TGTGCCAGCAGCTTAGGGACTTTTCCGATGGCCTACGAGCAGTACTTC	CASSLGTFPMAYEQYF
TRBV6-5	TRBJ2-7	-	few	TGTGCCAGCAGCCAAAACGACAGGCCCTACGAGCAGTACTTC	CASSQNDRPYEQYF
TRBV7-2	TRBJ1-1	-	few	TGTGCCAGCAGCTTAGATTTCGGGGGGCGTGAAGCTTTCTTT	CASSLDFGGREAFF
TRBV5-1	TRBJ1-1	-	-	TGCGCCAGCAGCTTTGGGTGGGCAGGGGCTCAGAACACTGAAGCTTTCTTT	CASSFGWAGAQNTEAFF
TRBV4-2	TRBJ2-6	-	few	TGTGCCAGCAGCCAAGAGATGGAGAGTGGGGCCAACGTCCTGACTTTC	CASSQEMESGANVLTF
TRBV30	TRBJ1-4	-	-	TGTGCCTGGAGGGGACAATCCAATGAAAAACTGTTTTTT	CAWRGQSNEKLFF
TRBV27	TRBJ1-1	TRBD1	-	TGTGCCAGCAGCGACAGGGACACTGAAGCTTTCTTT	CASSDRDTEAFF
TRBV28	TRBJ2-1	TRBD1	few	TGTGCCAGCAGCCGGGACAGGGGGCTCCAATTGTTCTTC	CASSRDRGLQLFF
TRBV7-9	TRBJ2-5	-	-	TGTGCCAGCAGCCCTAGCGTCACCCAAGAGACCCAGTACTTC	CASSPSVTQETQYF